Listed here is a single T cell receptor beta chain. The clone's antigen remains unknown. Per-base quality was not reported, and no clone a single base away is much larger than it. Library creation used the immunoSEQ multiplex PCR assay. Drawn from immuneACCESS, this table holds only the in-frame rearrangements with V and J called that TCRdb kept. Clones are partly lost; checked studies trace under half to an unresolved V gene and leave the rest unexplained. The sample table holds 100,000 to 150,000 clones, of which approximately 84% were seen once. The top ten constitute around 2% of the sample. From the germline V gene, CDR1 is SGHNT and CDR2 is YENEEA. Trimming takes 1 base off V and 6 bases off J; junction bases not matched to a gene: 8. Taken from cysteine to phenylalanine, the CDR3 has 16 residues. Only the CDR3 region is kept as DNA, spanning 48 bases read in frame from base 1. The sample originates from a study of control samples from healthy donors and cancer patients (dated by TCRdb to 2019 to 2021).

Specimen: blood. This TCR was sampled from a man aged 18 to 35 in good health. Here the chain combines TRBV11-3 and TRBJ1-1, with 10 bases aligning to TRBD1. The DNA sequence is TGTGCCAGCAGCTTAGGATCCGGGACAGGGGTAGCTGAAGCTTTCTTT. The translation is CASSLGSGTGVAEAFF.